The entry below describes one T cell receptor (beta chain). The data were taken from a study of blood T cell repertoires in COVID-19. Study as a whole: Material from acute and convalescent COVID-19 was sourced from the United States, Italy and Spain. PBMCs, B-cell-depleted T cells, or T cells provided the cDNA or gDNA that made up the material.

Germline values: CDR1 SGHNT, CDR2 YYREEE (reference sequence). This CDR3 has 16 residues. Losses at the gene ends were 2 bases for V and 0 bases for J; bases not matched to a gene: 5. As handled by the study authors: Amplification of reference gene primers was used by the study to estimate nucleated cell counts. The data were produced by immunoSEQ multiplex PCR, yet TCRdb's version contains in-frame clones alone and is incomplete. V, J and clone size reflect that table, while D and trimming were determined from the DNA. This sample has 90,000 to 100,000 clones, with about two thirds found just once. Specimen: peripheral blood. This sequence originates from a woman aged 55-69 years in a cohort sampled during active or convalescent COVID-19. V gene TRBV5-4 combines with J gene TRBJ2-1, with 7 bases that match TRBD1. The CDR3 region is CASSLEQGSSYNEQFF. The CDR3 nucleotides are TGTGCCAGCAGCTTAGAACAGGGGAGCTCCTACAATGAGCAGTTCTTC.